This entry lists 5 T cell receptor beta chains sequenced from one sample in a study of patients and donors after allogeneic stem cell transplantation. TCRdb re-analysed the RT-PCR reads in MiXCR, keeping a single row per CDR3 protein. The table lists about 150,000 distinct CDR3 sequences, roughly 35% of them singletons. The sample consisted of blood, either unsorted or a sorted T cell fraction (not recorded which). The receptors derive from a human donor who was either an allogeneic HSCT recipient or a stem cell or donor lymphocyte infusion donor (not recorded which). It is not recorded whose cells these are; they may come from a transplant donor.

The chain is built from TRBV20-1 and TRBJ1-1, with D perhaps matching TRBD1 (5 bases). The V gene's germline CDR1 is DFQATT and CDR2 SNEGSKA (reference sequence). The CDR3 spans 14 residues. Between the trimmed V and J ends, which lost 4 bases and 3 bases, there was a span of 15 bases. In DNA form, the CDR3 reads TGCAGTGCTACAGCTTGGGGGGTCCACACTGAAGCTTTCTTT. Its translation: CSATAWGVHTEAFF.

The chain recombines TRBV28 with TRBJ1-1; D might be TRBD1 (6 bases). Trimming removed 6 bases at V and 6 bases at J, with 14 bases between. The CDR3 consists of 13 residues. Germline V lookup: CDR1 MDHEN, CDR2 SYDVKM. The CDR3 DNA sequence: TGTGCCAGCAGCCCAAGACAGGTATCTGAAGCTTTCTTT. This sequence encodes CASSPRQVSEAFF.

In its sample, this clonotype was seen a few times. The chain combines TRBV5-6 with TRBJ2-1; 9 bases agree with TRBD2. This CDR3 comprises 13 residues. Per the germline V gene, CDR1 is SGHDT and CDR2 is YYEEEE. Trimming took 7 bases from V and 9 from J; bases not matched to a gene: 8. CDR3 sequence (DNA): TGTGCCAGCGGATCAGCGGGGGGTGGTGAGCAGTTCTTC. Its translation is CASGSAGGGEQFF.

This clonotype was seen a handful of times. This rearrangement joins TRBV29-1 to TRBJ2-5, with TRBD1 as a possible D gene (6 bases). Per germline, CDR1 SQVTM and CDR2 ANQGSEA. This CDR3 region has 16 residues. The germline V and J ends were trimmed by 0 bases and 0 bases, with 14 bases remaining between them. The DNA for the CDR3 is TGCAGCGTTGAAGACACAGGGTCTAAGTACCAAGAGACCCAGTACTTC. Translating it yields CSVEDTGSKYQETQYF.

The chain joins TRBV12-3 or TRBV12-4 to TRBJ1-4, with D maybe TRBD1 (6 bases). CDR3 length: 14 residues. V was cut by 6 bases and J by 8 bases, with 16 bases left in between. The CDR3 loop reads CASRGPGAREKLFF. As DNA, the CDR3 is TGTGCCAGCAGGGGTCCGGGGGCGCGAGAAAAACTGTTTTTT.